The clone carrying this TCR beta chain showed up just once. Antigen unknown. Breast cancer patients provided tissue from their axillary draining lymph nodes. V lost 4 bases to trimming and J lost 3 bases, with 19 bases between them. Germline CDR1 reads SGHKS; CDR2 reads YYEKEE (reference sequence). This CDR3 is 16 amino acids long. TCRdb ran MiXCR on the multiplex PCR reads and lists one entry per CDR3 protein. The sample lists approximately 300,000 distinct CDR3 sequences, about 30% occurring once. The data belong to a study of breast tumors, draining lymph nodes, adjacent tissues. The study, taken as a whole, reports: Tumor and nontumor repertoires were significantly more similar in luminal-like than in basal-like breast cancer. Findings are consistent with lymph node origin and intratumoral expansion of most tumor T cells. Tumor T cell lymph node origin was a supported hypothesis, not proven. Tumor repertoires ranked between lymph nodes and nontumor tissue in diversity, with V and J gene preferences.

The V call is TRBV5-5, the J call TRBJ1-2; the D gene is possibly TRBD1 (5 bases). Sequencing was done on a sample of axillary lymph node tissue. This TCR came from a female donor with breast cancer. Some clones in this sample may be carry-over from other donors' samples. The chain's CDR3 is CASSLRLAGDDYGYTF. DNA of the CDR3: TGTGCCAGCAGCCTACGACTAGCGGGGGATGACTATGGCTACACCTTC.